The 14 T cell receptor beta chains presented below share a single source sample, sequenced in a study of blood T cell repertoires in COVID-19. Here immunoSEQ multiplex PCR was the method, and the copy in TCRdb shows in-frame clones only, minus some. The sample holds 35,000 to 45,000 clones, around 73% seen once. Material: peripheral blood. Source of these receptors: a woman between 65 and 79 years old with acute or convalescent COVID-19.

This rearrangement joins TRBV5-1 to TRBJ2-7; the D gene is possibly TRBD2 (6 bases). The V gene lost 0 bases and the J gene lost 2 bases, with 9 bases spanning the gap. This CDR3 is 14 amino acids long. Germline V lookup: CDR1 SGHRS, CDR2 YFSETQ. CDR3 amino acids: CASSLGGVPYEQYF. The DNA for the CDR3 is TGCGCCAGCAGCTTGGGGGGGGTTCCCTACGAGCAGTACTTC.

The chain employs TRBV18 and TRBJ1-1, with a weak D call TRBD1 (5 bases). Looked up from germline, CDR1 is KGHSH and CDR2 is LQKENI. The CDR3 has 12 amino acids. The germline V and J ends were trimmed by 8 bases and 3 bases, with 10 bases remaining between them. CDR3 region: CASHSRDTEAFF. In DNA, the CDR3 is TGTGCCAGCCATAGCAGGGACACTGAAGCTTTCTTT. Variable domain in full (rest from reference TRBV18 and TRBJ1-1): NAGVMQNPRHLVRRRGQEARLRCSPMKGHSHVYWYRQLPEEGLKFMVYLQKENIIDESGMPKERFSAEFPKEGPSILRIQQVVRGDSAAYFCASHSRDTEAFFGQGTRLTVV.

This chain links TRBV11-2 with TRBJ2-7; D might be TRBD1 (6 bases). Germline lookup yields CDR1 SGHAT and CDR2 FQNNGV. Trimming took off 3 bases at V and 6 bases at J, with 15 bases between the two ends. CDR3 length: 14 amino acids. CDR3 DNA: TGTGCCAGCAGCTTTGGGGGCCCCTTCTCCGAGCAGTACTTC. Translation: CASSFGGPFSEQYF.

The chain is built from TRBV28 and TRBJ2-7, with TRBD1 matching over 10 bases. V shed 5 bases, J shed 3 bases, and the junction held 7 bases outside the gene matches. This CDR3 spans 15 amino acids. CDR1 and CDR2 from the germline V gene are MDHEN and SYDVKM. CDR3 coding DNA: TGTGCCAGCAGTCCCTGGACAGGGGGAATCTACGAGCAGTACTTC. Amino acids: CASSPWTGGIYEQYF.

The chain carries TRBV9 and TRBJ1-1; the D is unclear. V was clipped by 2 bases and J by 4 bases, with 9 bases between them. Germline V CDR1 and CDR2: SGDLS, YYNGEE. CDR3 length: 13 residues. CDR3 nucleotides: TGTGCCAGCAGCGTCCTTAGAGGCACTGAAGCTTTCTTT. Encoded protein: CASSVLRGTEAFF.

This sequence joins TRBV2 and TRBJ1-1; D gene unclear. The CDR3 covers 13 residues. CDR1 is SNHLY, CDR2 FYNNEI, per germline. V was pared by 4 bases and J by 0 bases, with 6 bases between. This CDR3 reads CASSVHLNTEAFF. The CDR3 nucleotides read TGTGCCAGCAGTGTCCACTTGAACACTGAAGCTTTCTTT.

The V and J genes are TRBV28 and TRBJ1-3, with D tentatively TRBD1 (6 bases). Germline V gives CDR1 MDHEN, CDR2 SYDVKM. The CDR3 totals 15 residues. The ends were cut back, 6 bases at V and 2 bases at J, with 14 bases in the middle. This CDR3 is CASSSQQGTGNTIYF. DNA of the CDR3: TGTGCCAGCAGCAGCCAACAGGGAACTGGAAACACCATATATTTT.

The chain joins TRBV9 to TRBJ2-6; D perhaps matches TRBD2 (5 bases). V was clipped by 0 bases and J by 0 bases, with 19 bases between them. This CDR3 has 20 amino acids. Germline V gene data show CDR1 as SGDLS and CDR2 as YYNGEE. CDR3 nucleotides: TGTGCCAGCAGCGTAGCAGGTCCCGGGATCCACTTCTCTGGGGCCAACGTCCTGACTTTC. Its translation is CASSVAGPGIHFSGANVLTF. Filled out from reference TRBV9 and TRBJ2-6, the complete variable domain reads DSGVTQTPKHLITATGQRVTLRCSPRSGDLSVYWYQQSLDQGLQFLIQYYNGEERAKGNILERFSAQQFPDLHSELNLSSLELGDSALYFCASSVAGPGIHFSGANVLTFGAGSRLTVL.

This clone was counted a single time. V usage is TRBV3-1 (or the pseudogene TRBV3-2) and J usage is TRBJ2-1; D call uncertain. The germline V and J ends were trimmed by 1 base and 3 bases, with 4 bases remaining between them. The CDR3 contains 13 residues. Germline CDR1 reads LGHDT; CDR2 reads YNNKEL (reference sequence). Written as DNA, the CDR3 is TGTGCCAGCAGCCAAGGCTACTACAATGAGCAGTTCTTC. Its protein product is CASSQGYYNEQFF.

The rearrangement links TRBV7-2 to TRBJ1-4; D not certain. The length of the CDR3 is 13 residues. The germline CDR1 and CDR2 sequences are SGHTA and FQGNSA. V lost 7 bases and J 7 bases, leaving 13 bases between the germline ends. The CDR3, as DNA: TGTGCCAGCAACCCAGGACTTGGTGAAAAACTGTTTTTT. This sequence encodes CASNPGLGEKLFF.

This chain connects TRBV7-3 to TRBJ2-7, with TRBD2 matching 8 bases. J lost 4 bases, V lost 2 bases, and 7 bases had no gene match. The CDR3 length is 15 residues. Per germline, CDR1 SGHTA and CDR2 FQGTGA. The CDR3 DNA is TGTGCCAGCAGCTTAGAACCGGGAGGGGGATACGAGCAGTACTTC. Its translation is CASSLEPGGGYEQYF.

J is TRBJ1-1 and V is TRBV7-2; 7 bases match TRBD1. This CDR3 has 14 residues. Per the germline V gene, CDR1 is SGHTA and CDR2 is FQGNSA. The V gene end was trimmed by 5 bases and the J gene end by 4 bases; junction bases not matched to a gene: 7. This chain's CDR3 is CASSARQGITEAFF. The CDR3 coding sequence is TGTGCCAGCAGCGCCAGACAGGGTATCACTGAAGCTTTCTTT.

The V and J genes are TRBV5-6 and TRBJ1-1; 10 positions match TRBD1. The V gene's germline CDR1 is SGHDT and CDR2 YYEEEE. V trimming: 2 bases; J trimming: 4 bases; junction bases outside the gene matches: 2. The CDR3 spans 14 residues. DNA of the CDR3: TGTGCCAGCAGCTTCCGGGACAGGGGCACTGAAGCTTTCTTT. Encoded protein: CASSFRDRGTEAFF.

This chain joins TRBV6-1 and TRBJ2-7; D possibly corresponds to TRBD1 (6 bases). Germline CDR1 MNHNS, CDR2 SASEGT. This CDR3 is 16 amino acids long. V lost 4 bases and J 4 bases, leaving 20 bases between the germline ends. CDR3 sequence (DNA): TGTGCCAGCAGTGGCTGGGACAAATCCAATACTTACGAGCAGTACTTC. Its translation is CASSGWDKSNTYEQYF.